This T cell receptor beta chain originates from a study of blood T cell repertoires in COVID-19. Study overall: The samples span acute and convalescent COVID-19 from the United States, Italy and Spain. T cells, B-cell-depleted T cells, or PBMCs provided the cDNA or gDNA that served as material.

Assay: immunoSEQ multiplex PCR; the TCRdb copy retains only in-frame clones and omits some. The sample consists of about half a million clones, about 88% of them appearing once. Germline V gene lookup returns CDR1 MDHEN and CDR2 SYDVKM. The J segment lost 7 bases and the V segment lost 7 bases, leaving 9 bases of the junction unmatched. CDR3 length: 13 amino acids. The sequence was collected from a man younger than 35 with COVID-19, enrolled during active disease. The sample was peripheral blood. V usage is TRBV28 and J usage is TRBJ2-7; TRBD1 matches 8 bases. CDR3 bases: TGTGCCAGCACCTTGACCAGGGGGCTAGAGCAGTACTTC. This codes for CASTLTRGLEQYF.